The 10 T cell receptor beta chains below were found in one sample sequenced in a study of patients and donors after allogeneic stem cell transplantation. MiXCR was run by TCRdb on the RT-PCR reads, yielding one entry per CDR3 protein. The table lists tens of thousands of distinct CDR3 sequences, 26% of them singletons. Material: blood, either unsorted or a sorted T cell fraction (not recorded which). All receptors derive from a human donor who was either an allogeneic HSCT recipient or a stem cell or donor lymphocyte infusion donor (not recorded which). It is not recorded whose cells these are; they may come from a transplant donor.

The CDR3 reads CASSLGQGYIQYF. CDR3 in DNA: TGTGCCAGCAGCTTAGGACAGGGGTACATTCAGTACTTC. The chain combines TRBV5-6 with TRBJ2-4; 9 nucleotides match TRBD1. Looked up from germline, CDR1 is SGHDT and CDR2 is YYEEEE. The trim removed 2 bases at V and 8 bases at J, leaving 2 bases unmatched. This CDR3 is 13 amino acids long.

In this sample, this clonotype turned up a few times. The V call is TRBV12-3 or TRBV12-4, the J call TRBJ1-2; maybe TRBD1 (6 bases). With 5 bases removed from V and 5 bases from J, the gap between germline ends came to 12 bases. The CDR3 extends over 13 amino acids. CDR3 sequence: CASSMGAGYGYTF. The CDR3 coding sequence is TGTGCCAGCAGTATGGGGGCCGGATATGGCTACACCTTC.

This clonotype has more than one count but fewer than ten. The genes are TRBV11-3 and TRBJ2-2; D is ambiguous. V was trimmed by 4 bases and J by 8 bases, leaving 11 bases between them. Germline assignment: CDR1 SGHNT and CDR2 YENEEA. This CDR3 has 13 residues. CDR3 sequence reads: CASSSPTRGELFF. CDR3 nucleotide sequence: TGTGCCAGCAGCTCGCCGACTCGGGGGGAGCTGTTTTTT.

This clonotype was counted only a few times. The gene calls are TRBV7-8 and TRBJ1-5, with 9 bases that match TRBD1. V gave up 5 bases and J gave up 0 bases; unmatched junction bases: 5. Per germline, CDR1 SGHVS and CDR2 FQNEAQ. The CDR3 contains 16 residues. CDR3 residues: CASSLRDRDSNQPQHF. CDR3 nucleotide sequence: TGTGCCAGCAGCCTCAGGGACAGGGATAGCAATCAGCCCCAGCATTTT.

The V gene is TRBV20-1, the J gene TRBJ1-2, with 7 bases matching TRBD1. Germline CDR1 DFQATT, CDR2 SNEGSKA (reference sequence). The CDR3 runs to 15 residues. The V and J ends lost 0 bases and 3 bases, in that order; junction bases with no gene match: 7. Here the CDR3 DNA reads TGCAGTGCTAGAGACCTCTCGGGACAGTACTATGGCTACACCTTC. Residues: CSARDLSGQYYGYTF.

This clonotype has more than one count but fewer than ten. CDR3 residues: CASSLLKYEQYF. The CDR3 DNA follows: TGTGCCAGCAGTTTGCTCAAGTACGAGCAGTACTTC. The chain is built from TRBV12-3 or TRBV12-4 and TRBJ2-7; D call uncertain. CDR3 length: 12 amino acids. The V and J ends lost 3 bases and 4 bases respectively, with 7 bases between them.

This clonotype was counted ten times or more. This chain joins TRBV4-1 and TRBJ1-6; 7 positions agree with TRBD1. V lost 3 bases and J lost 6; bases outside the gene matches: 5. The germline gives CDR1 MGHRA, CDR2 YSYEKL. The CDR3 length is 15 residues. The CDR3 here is CASSQGTDGNSPLHF. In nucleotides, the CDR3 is TGCGCCAGCAGCCAGGGGACAGATGGTAATTCACCCCTCCACTTT.

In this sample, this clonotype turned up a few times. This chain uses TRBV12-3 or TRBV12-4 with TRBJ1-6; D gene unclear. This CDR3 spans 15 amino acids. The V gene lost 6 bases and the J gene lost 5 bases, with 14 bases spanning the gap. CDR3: CASSIRHIHNSPLHF. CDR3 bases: TGTGCCAGCAGCATTCGACACATCCATAATTCACCCCTCCACTTT.

The DNA of the CDR3 is TGTGCCAGCAGTTTTCCCGGGACAGGGATCTATGGCTACACCTTC. Its translation: CASSFPGTGIYGYTF. The J gene is TRBJ1-2, the V gene TRBV12-3 or TRBV12-4; 9 nucleotides line up with TRBD1. The CDR3 is 15 amino acids. Unmatched junction bases numbered 6, after V lost 3 bases and J lost 4 bases.

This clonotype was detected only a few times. This CDR3 reads CASRPGSLKNQPQHF. The CDR3 coding sequence is TGTGCCAGCAGGCCGGGCAGTCTGAAGAATCAGCCCCAGCATTTT. This chain joins TRBV12-3 or TRBV12-4 and TRBJ1-5; unclear D gene. This CDR3 region has 15 residues. The ends were cut back, 6 bases at V and 4 bases at J, with 16 bases in the middle.